This TCR beta chain derives from a study of T cells in Graves' hyperthyroidism and ophthalmopathy. Using RNA transcripts as the source, TCR beta CDR3 regions were amplified. The HTBI primer set served for first-round RT-PCR of the TCR CDR3. MiXCR was run by TCRdb on the multiplex PCR reads, yielding one entry per CDR3 protein. The sample lists 340,000 or so distinct CDR3 sequences, 16% seen once, with approximately 31% in the top ten. In its sample, this clonotype was seen many times. V lost 10 bases to trimming and J lost 3 bases, with 16 bases between them. Germline V gene lookup returns CDR1 MDHEN and CDR2 SYDVKM. This CDR3 comprises 14 residues.

The TCR sequence derives from a young man with Graves' hyperthyroidism. The chain is built from TRBV28 and TRBJ2-1; D gene uncertain. The sample was blood. CDR3 sequence (DNA): TGTGCCACTAGAGAGTGGGTGTTCTACAATGAGCAGTTCTTC. This translates into CATREWVFYNEQFF.